This TCR beta chain stems from a study of T cell clonotyping in hematopoietic cell transplantation. Findings and limits, study-wide: At the given depth, recipient repertoires were over 95% de novo clonotypes.

This CDR3 is built from 16 residues. Germline V gene lookup returns CDR1 PRHDT and CDR2 FYEKMQ (reference sequence). Losses at the gene ends were 0 bases for V and 2 bases for J; bases not matched to a gene: 6. Using immunoSEQ multiplex PCR, the repertoire was profiled, and TCRdb retains in-frame clones only, with some absent. The sample carries around 11,000 clones, around 90% recorded once. As regards this clone: The antigen remains unidentified.

V usage is TRBV13 and J usage is TRBJ2-7; TRBD2 matches 8 bases. The sequenced sample was PBMCs, obtained 180 days after allogeneic stem cell transplant. The receptor's source is a male patient aged 55 to 70 who had an allogeneic stem cell transplant from an unrelated donor, so the T cells may come from the graft donor. Some clones in this sample may be carry-over from other donors' samples. As DNA, the CDR3 is TGTGCCAGCAGCTTAGGCGGAAGCGGGGGCACCTACGAGCAGTACTTC. This encodes CASSLGGSGGTYEQYF.